Listed below are T cell receptor beta chains from one sample, sequenced in a study of shared clonotypes between healthy human individuals. Profiling relied on immunoSEQ multiplex PCR, and the TCRdb table lists in-frame clones only, not all of them. Of roughly 2.2 million clones listed, around 93% are singletons. Sequenced input: naive CD4+ T cells from PBMCs. Receptors originate from a young man in good health. Some clones in this sample may be carry-over from other donors' samples. Each CDR3 is given with its conserved first and last residue. A D gene is named only where the DNA matches it firmly. Some rows have no size entry. The others give once, few or many, or a class for an expanded clone.

TRBJ1-2 | . | TRBV5-1 | . | TGCGCCAGCAGCGACCCAAACATCTCGCGGGGAAAAGGCTATGGCTACACCTTC | CASSDPNISRGKGYGYTF
TRBJ2-7 | . | TRBV7-2 | TRBD1 | TGTGCCAGCAGCCCCCTCCGGACAGGGAGCGTTTACGAGCAGTACTTC | CASSPLRTGSVYEQYF
TRBJ2-7 | . | TRBV27 | TRBD1 | TGTGCCAGCTACCCCTCGACAGGGCTCTCCTACGAGCAGTACTTC | CASYPSTGLSYEQYF
TRBJ2-7 | once | TRBV7-6 | . | TGTGCCAGCAGCTTAGCAGAAAGCAGGGCTTACGAGCAGTACTTC | CASSLAESRAYEQYF
TRBJ2-5 | . | TRBV19 | TRBD2 | TGTGCCAGTAGTATTACCCAGCGGGACACCCAGTACTTC | CASSITQRDTQYF
TRBJ2-4 | . | TRBV5-1 | . | TGCGCCAGCAGCTTGGCGGCCGAAAACATTCAGTACTTC | CASSLAAENIQYF
TRBJ1-1 | . | TRBV7-9 | . | TGTGCCAGCAGCTTTTCGGGCGCTAGGAACACTGAAGCTTTCTTT | CASSFSGARNTEAFF
TRBJ1-5 | few | TRBV6-5 | . | TGTGCCAGCAGTTACGGGGGAGGGAGCAATCAGCCCCAGCATTTT | CASSYGGGSNQPQHF
TRBJ2-3 | . | TRBV4-1 | TRBD2 | TGCGCCAGCAGCCAAACCCCCTGGGGACTAACCACAGATACGCAGTATTTT | CASSQTPWGLTTDTQYF
TRBJ2-3 | once | TRBV28 | . | TGTGCCAGCAGTTTATTGGGGGATACGCAGTATTTT | CASSLLGDTQYF
TRBJ1-2 | once | TRBV5-4 | . | TGTGCCAGCAGCTTGGGTGGGGGCGCAGGCTACACCTTC | CASSLGGGAGYTF
TRBJ2-6 | . | TRBV28 | TRBD2 | TGTGCCACGATCGGGGGGAAGGGGGCCAACGTCCTGACTTTC | CATIGGKGANVLTF
TRBJ2-7 | . | TRBV30 | TRBD1 | TGTGCCTGGAGAGGGGGCGGGTCGGGGCAGTACTTC | CAWRGGGSGQYF
TRBJ2-3 | . | TRBV7-2 | TRBD2 | TGTGCCAGCAGCCTACAACTCAGCGGGAGCGGATATTTT | CASSLQLSGSGYF
TRBJ2-5 | . | TRBV19 | . | TGTGCCAGTAGTATAGGGGGGAAAGAGACCCAGTACTTC | CASSIGGKETQYF
TRBJ1-1 | . | TRBV28 | . | TGTGCCAGCAGTTTTTCGGGCAGGGGAAGTGGCACTGAAGCTTTCTTT | CASSFSGRGSGTEAFF
TRBJ2-7 | . | TRBV18 | . | TGTGCCAGCTCACCAGCGGTTAGCTCCTACGAGCAGTACTTC | CASSPAVSSYEQYF
TRBJ1-1 | few | TRBV2 | . | TGTGCCGGCTCCATGAACACTGAAGCTTTCTTT | CAGSMNTEAFF
TRBJ2-2 | . | TRBV7-9 | TRBD1 | TGTGCCAGCAGCTTGGACAGGTCTGCCGGGGAGCTGTTTTTT | CASSLDRSAGELFF
TRBJ1-4 | . | TRBV4-2 | . | TGTGCCAGCAGCCAAGTACATGAAAAACTGTTTTTT | CASSQVHEKLFF
TRBJ2-5 | . | TRBV19 | . | TGTGCCAGTAGCGGGACACTTCAAGAGACCCAGTACTTC | CASSGTLQETQYF
TRBJ2-1 | . | TRBV6-1 | . | TGTGCCAGCAGTGACAGGGAAGGCCTGGGGATTAGACAGTTCTTC | CASSDREGLGIRQFF
TRBJ2-5 | once | TRBV5-1 | . | TGCGCCAGCAGCACGGGACAAAGAATTTCGAACCAAGAGACCCAGTACTTC | CASSTGQRISNQETQYF
TRBJ2-1 | . | TRBV19 | TRBD2 | TGTGCCAGTAGTATGACTAGCGGGAGGGCCAATGAGCAGTTCTTC | CASSMTSGRANEQFF
TRBJ1-5 | . | TRBV28 | . | TGTGCCAGCAGTTTCATACAGCAGAACAATCAGCCCCAGCATTTT | CASSFIQQNNQPQHF
TRBJ1-1 | . | TRBV5-4 | . | TGTGCCAGCAGCTTGGTGAGGGGTGCTGAAGCTTTCTTT | CASSLVRGAEAFF
TRBJ2-3 | . | TRBV7-9 | . | TGTGCCAGCAGCTTAGCCCCGGGGGACACAGATACGCAGTATTTT | CASSLAPGDTDTQYF
TRBJ1-1 | . | TRBV6-6 | . | TGTGCCAGCAGCCCCGTTGACACTGAAGCTTTCTTT | CASSPVDTEAFF
TRBJ2-3 | . | TRBV7-9 | . | TGTGCCAGCGCCTCTTGGCGGGATGACACCGATACGCAGTATTTT | CASASWRDDTDTQYF
TRBJ1-2 | . | TRBV14 | . | TGTGCCAGCAGTCAAACCCGAGGGTTTGGCTACACCTTC | CASSQTRGFGYTF
TRBJ1-1 | . | TRBV7-8 | TRBD1 | TGTGCCAGCAGCCAGGGGACAGGGGCGCAGGCTTTCTTT | CASSQGTGAQAFF
TRBJ2-4 | . | TRBV5-4 | TRBD1 | TGTGCCAGCAGCTTGGCTACAGGGGGGTCAGCCAAAAACATTCAGTACTTC | CASSLATGGSAKNIQYF
TRBJ1-1 | . | TRBV27 | . | TGTGCCAGCAGCTCAGGCCTGGGGGGAGGAGGCACTGAAGCTTTCTTT | CASSSGLGGGGTEAFF
TRBJ2-5 | . | TRBV28 | . | TGTGCCAGCAGTTTAAGGGGGGGTTGGAGAGAGACCCAGTACTTC | CASSLRGGWRETQYF
TRBJ1-1 | . | TRBV5-5 | . | TGTGCCAGCAGCTTAACACAGGGAAACCCCACTGAAGCTTTCTTT | CASSLTQGNPTEAFF
TRBJ2-7 | . | TRBV4-1 | . | TGCGCCAGCAGCCAAGATCAGGGACTGAACTACGAGCAGTACTTC | CASSQDQGLNYEQYF